The source of this T cell receptor (beta chain) is a study of shared clonotypes between healthy human individuals. General study points: Despite large depth, rarefaction showed incomplete sorted-subset sequencing. What naive subsets generally showed was a larger estimated richness than memory subsets showed.

The CDR3 has 15 residues. Losses at the gene ends were 1 base for V and 5 bases for J; bases not matched to a gene: 7. The V gene's germline CDR1 is LGHNA and CDR2 YSLEER. Assay used: immunoSEQ multiplex PCR; TCRdb lists only in-frame clones, some missing. This table has 1.5 million to 2.5 million clones, approximately 94% appearing once. CD45RO negativity and positive selection for CCR7 defined naive CD8 cells, a population that excluded terminally differentiated effector memory CD45RA+ cells. About this clone: Its antigen is still unknown.

The clonotype comes from a man younger than 35 in good health. The chain couples TRBV4-3 to TRBJ1-1, with 7 bases that match TRBD1. Sequenced sample: naive CD8+ T cells sorted from blood. The CDR3 DNA reads as TGCGCCAGCAGCCAAGCGAGGGGGCAGAGGACTGAAGCTTTCTTT. It yields the protein CASSQARGQRTEAFF.